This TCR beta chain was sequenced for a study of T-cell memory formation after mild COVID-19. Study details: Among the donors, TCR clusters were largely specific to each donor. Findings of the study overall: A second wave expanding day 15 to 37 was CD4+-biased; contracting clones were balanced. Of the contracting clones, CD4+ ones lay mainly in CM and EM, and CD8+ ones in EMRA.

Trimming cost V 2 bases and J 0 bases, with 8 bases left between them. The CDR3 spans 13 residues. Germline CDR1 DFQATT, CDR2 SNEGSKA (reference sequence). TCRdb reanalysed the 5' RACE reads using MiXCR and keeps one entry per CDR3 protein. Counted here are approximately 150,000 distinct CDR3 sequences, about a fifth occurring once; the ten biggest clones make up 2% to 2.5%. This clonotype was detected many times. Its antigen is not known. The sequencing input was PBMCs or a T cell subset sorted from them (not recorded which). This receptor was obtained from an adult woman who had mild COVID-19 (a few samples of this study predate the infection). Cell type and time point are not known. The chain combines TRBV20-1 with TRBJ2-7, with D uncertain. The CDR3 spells CSARSHISYEQYF. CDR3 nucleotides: TGCAGTGCTAGATCTCACATCTCCTACGAGCAGTACTTC.